This T cell receptor beta chain was recorded in a study of shared clonotypes between healthy human individuals. As to this clone: Antigen unknown.

Notes on the study in general: In several donors, about 5% of naive CD4 clonotypes appeared in common.

Researchers partitioned CD4+ cells into CD45RA+ naive and CD45RA-negative memory subsets. Investigators spread the genomic DNA of each subset evenly over several immunoSEQ plates. As originally analysed: Because ImmunoSEQ provided only junction sequences with no quality scores, the filtering differed. Libraries were prepared by immunoSEQ multiplex PCR; TCRdb keeps only in-frame clonotypes and omits some of them. V and J calls and clone size come straight from that table; D and trimming were deduced from the DNA. The data contain some 2,000,000 clones, nearly 97% of them singletons. The length of the CDR3 is 18 residues. CDR1 and CDR2 from the germline V gene are SGHRS and YFSETQ. The junction had 9 bases not matched to a gene; V was cut back by 0 bases and J by 7 bases.

The sequenced material came from naive CD4+ T cells sorted from blood. The subset here: CD45RA+ positively selected. This sequence originates from a man between 18 and 29 years old in good health. This chain uses TRBV5-1 with TRBJ2-1, with 14 nucleotides matching TRBD2. The CDR3 coding sequence is TGCGCCAGCAGCTTGGGGAGGGGACTAGCGGGAGAACGGAATGAGCAGTTCTTC. Translated: CASSLGRGLAGERNEQFF.